This T cell receptor (beta chain) originates from a study of T cell changes during pregnancy in multiple sclerosis. Per the germline V gene, CDR1 is MNHEY and CDR2 is SMNVEV (reference sequence). The V segment lost 7 bases and the J segment 6 bases; nucleotides outside the gene matches: 14. The CDR3 runs to 15 residues. The table came from immunoSEQ multiplex PCR; TCRdb's copy has only in-frame clones and leaves some out. Of approximately 92,000 clones in the sample, more than 90% were seen once. This TCR was recovered from a female donor with multiple sclerosis, enrolled in a pregnancy study. V and J are TRBV27 and TRBJ1-1, with 7 bases lining up with TRBD1. The starting material was peripheral blood, obtained in the first trimester of pregnancy. CDR3 sequence reads: CASKPLSDRTSEAFF. The CDR3 bases are TGTGCCAGCAAGCCCCTTTCGGACAGGACCTCTGAAGCTTTCTTT.